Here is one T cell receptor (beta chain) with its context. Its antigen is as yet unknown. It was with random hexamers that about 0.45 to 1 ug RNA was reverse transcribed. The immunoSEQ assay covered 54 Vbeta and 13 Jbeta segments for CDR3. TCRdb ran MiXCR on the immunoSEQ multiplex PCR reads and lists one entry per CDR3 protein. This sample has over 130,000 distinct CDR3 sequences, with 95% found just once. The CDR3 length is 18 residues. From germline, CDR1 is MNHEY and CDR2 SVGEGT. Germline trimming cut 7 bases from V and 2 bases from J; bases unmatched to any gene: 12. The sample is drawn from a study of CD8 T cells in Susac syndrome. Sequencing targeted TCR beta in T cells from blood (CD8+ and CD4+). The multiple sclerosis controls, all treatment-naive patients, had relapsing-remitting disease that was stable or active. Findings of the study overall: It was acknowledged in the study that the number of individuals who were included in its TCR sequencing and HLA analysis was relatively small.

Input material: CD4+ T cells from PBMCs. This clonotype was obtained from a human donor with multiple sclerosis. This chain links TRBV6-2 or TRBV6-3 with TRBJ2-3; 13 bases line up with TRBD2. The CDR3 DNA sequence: TGTGCCAGCAAAGACGGGACTAGCGGGATGAGGTCCACAGATACGCAGTATTTT. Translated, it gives CASKDGTSGMRSTDTQYF.